The TCR beta chain described here comes from a study of blood T cell repertoires in COVID-19. The repertoire was sequenced with immunoSEQ multiplex PCR; TCRdb's copy has only in-frame clones and lacks some. In the table there are about 400,000 clones, nearly 90% of which are singletons. Deletions cut 3 bases from V and 8 bases from J, with 14 bases between. Germline lookup yields CDR1 WSHSY and CDR2 SAAADI. The CDR3 consists of 14 residues. This chain uses TRBV10-2 with TRBJ2-1; D is possibly TRBD2 (6 bases). Input material: PBMCs or T cells enriched from blood (not recorded which). This TCR derives from a woman aged 35 to 49 with acute COVID-19. For the CDR3, the DNA is TGCGCCAGCAGTGAAGCGACTAGAGGGTATGAGCAGTTCTTC. Translated, it gives CASSEATRGYEQFF.